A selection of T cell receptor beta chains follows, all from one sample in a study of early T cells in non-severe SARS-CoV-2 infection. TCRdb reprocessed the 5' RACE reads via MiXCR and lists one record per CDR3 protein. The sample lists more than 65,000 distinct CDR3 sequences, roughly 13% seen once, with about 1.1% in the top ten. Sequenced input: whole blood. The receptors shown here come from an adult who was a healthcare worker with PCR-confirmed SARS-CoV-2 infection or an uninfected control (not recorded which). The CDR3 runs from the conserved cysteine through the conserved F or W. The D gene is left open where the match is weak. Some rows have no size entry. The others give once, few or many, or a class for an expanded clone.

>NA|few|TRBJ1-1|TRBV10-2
TGCGCCAGCAGTGAGTTCGCCTCGGAAGCTTTCTTT
CASSEFASEAFF
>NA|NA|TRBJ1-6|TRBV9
TGTGCCAGCAGCGTACAGGGGAATTCACCCCTCCACTTT
CASSVQGNSPLHF
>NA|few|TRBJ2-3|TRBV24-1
TGTGCCACCAGTGATTTTGAGGGAGTCACAGATACGCAGTATTTT
CATSDFEGVTDTQYF
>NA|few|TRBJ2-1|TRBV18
TGTGCCAGCTCACCAAACGGAGATTACAATGAGCAGTTCTTC
CASSPNGDYNEQFF
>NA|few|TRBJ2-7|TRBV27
TGTGCCAGCAGTTTGGGAACTACACTTTGGGTGCAGTACTTC
CASSLGTTLWVQYF
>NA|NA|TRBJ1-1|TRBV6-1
TGTGCCAGCAGCGGGGTCGGGAACACTGAAGCTTTCTTT
CASSGVGNTEAFF
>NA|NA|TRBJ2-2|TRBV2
TGTGCCAGAAAGGGAGCATCCGGGGAGCTGTTTTTT
CARKGASGELFF
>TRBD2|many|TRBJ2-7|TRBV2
TGTGCCAGCAATGAGCGCGGGAGAGGCTACGAGCAGTACTTC
CASNERGRGYEQYF
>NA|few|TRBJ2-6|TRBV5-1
TGCGCCAGCAGCTTGTCGGAAACTGGGGCCAACGTCCTGACTTTC
CASSLSETGANVLTF
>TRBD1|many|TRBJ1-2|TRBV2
TGTGCCAGATCGGGGGACAGGGGCGGCTACACCTTC
CARSGDRGGYTF
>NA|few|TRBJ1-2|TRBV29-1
TGCAGCGTGTCCCAGGGGTCACCTAATTCAATTACTAACTATGGCTACACCTTC
CSVSQGSPNSITNYGYTF